The 19 T cell receptor beta chains below were found in one sample sequenced in a study of T cells in Graves' hyperthyroidism and ophthalmopathy. It was RNA transcripts that yielded the amplified TCR beta CDR3 regions. Primed by the HTBI set, a first-round RT-PCR was run on the TCR CDR3. TCRdb re-derived calls from the multiplex PCR reads in MiXCR, one entry per CDR3 protein. The sample has 490,000 or so distinct CDR3 sequences, less than 25% seen once. Input material: blood. All receptors derive from a woman aged 70-85 years with Graves' ophthalmopathy.

In this sample, this clonotype turned up many times. The V gene is TRBV5-5, the J gene TRBJ2-3; 8 bases match TRBD1. Germline trimming cut 4 bases from V and 4 bases from J; bases unmatched to any gene: 5. Germline V lookup: CDR1 SGHKS, CDR2 YYEKEE (reference sequence). The CDR3 extends over 14 amino acids. The CDR3 DNA sequence: TGTGCCAGCAGCACCGGACAGGGCCCAGATACGCAGTATTTT. It encodes CASSTGQGPDTQYF. The full variable domain, completed using reference TRBV5-5 and TRBJ2-3, is DAGVTQSPTHLIKTRGQQVTLRCSPISGHKSVSWYQQVLGQGPQFIFQYYEKEERGRGNFPDRFSARQFPNYSSELNVNALLLGDSALYLCASSTGQGPDTQYFGPGTRLTVL.

A few counts support this clonotype. The J gene is TRBJ1-6, the V gene TRBV7-9; D remains unclear. The CDR3 totals 14 residues. CDR1 and CDR2 (germline): SEHNR, FQNEAQ (reference sequence). V gave up 3 bases and J gave up 14 bases, with 17 bases separating them. The CDR3 bases are TGTGCCAGCAGCTTCCCCGGACGGGCAGGTTCCCTCCACTTT. Amino acids: CASSFPGRAGSLHF.

The chain joins TRBV5-1 to TRBJ2-7, with TRBD2 matching 7 bases. Germline lookup yields CDR1 SGHRS and CDR2 YFSETQ. The length of the CDR3 is 16 residues. After removal of 0 bases from V and 3 bases from J, the junction contained 9 bases not matched to a gene. The CDR3 loop is CASSLDGPSGGYEQYF. The CDR3 DNA reads TGCGCCAGCAGCTTGGATGGGCCTAGCGGAGGCTACGAGCAGTACTTC.

The chain links TRBV24-1 to TRBJ2-1; 8 bases are shared with TRBD2. Germline CDR1 reads KGHDR; CDR2 reads SFDVKD. The V segment lost 9 bases and the J segment 0 bases; nucleotides outside the gene matches: 3. This CDR3 region has 14 residues. The CDR3 loop is CATPSGSSYNEQFF. The CDR3, as DNA: TGTGCCACCCCCAGCGGGAGCTCCTACAATGAGCAGTTCTTC.

This clonotype was seen ten or more times. The genes are TRBV2 and TRBJ1-5; D call uncertain. Germline V CDR1 and CDR2: SNHLY, FYNNEI. The CDR3 spans 15 residues. Trimming pared 0 bases from V and 2 bases from J, leaving 8 bases between. As DNA, the CDR3 is TGTGCCAGCAGTGAAGCGCTTCGGGGCAATCAGCCCCAGCATTTT. Amino acid sequence: CASSEALRGNQPQHF.

This chain joins TRBV20-1 and TRBJ1-2; TRBD1 aligns across 10 bases. Looked up from germline, CDR1 is DFQATT and CDR2 is SNEGSKA (reference sequence). The length of the CDR3 is 15 residues. V dropped 4 bases and J dropped 0; count of bases not matched to a gene: 5. The CDR3: CSAIRDRGSNYGYTF. CDR3 sequence (DNA): TGCAGTGCTATCCGGGACAGGGGTTCTAACTATGGCTACACCTTC.

The chain joins TRBV30 to TRBJ1-5; D gene uncertain. Per the germline V gene, CDR1 is GTSNPN and CDR2 is SVGIG (reference sequence). The CDR3 is made up of 16 amino acids. V lost 1 base and J lost 0, with 13 bases in between. DNA for the CDR3: TGTGCCTGGAGTGCCTGGGAATATTATAGCAATCAGCCCCAGCATTTT. Its protein is CAWSAWEYYSNQPQHF.

This clonotype was counted between two and nine times. This chain links TRBV10-3 with TRBJ2-7; weak D call: TRBD1 (6 bases). The ends were cut back, 10 bases at V and 5 bases at J, with 15 bases in the middle. CDR3 length: 12 residues. Per germline, CDR1 ENHRY and CDR2 SYGVKD. CDR3 sequence reads: CATHPTGDEQYF. The CDR3 nucleotides are TGTGCCACCCACCCGACAGGAGACGAGCAGTACTTC.

In the case of this clonotype: The CDR3 does not close with the conserved phenylalanine or tryptophan, likely indicating a read error. This chain connects TRBV7-2 to TRBJ2-5; TRBD1 matches 10 bases. The CDR3 covers 14 residues. Germline CDR1 and CDR2: SGHTA and FQGNSA. Losses at the gene ends were 5 bases for V and 9 bases for J; bases not matched to a gene: 9. In DNA, the CDR3 is TGTGCCAGCAGCCCCGGACAGGGGGGTGTGCCCCAGTACCTC. Protein product: CASSPGQGGVPQYL.

The chain is built from TRBV12-5 and TRBJ2-6; D unresolved. The V end was cut by 7 bases, the J end by 3 bases, with 16 bases between. The germline V gene encodes CDR1 LGHNT and CDR2 FRNRAP. This CDR3 region has 16 residues. CDR3 region: CASAPLSPVGANVLTF. The CDR3 coding sequence is TGTGCTAGTGCCCCGCTTAGTCCGGTTGGGGCCAACGTCCTGACTTTC.

This clonotype was seen only a few times. The J gene is TRBJ1-5, the V gene TRBV2, with 7 bases aligning to TRBD1. Germline trimming cut 5 bases from V and 3 bases from J; bases unmatched to any gene: 4. This CDR3 is 14 amino acids long. Germline assignment: CDR1 SNHLY and CDR2 FYNNEI. The CDR3 is CASSIDRVNQPQHF. CDR3 bases: TGTGCCAGCAGTATCGACAGGGTCAATCAGCCCCAGCATTTT.

This rearrangement joins TRBV7-2 to TRBJ2-1; 7 nucleotides agree with TRBD1. In germline, CDR1 is SGHTA, CDR2 FQGNSA. This CDR3 contains 15 residues. Germline trimming cut 5 bases from V and 0 bases from J; bases unmatched to any gene: 4. The CDR3 sequence: CASSTAGGSYNEQFF. The CDR3 nucleotides are TGTGCCAGCAGCACAGCAGGGGGCTCCTACAATGAGCAGTTCTTC.

This clonotype showed up just a few times. The chain links TRBV15 to TRBJ2-3; D not resolved. In germline, CDR1 is LNHNV, CDR2 YYDKDF (reference sequence). The CDR3 totals 14 residues. Trimming cost V 5 bases and J 1 base, with 10 bases left between them. The CDR3 nucleotides read TGTGCCACCAGCCCCGCCCCGGGCACAGATACGCAGTATTTT. This gives the protein CATSPAPGTDTQYF.

The sample holds a few counts of this clonotype. V gene TRBV20-1 combines with J gene TRBJ1-5; tentatively, D is TRBD1 (5 bases). The germline V gene has CDR1 DFQATT and CDR2 SNEGSKA (reference sequence). With 0 bases removed from V and 2 bases from J, the gap between germline ends came to 11 bases. The CDR3 covers 15 residues. The CDR3 loop reads CSAREIGAGNQPQHF. The CDR3 nucleotides read TGCAGTGCTAGAGAGATAGGGGCCGGCAATCAGCCCCAGCATTTT.

The chain employs TRBV7-8 and TRBJ2-7; 8 bases agree with TRBD1. The CDR3 has 15 amino acids. Germline V gives CDR1 SGHVS, CDR2 FQNEAQ. J was trimmed by 3 bases and V by 4 bases; bases with no gene match: 8. CDR3 in DNA: TGTGCCAGCAGCTCGAGGACAGGGCCCGACTACGAGCAGTACTTC. Its protein is CASSSRTGPDYEQYF.

This chain joins TRBV27 and TRBJ1-6; D unclear. Germline V gives CDR1 MNHEY, CDR2 SMNVEV (reference sequence). The CDR3 runs to 13 residues. V lost 7 bases, J lost 9 bases, and 13 bases lay in between. CDR3 in amino acids: CASTKGGGSPLHF. Here the CDR3 DNA reads TGTGCCAGCACGAAGGGTGGTGGTTCACCCCTCCACTTT.

This clonotype has a handful of counts. Here the CDR3 reads CASRVPQGPYGYTF. In DNA form, the CDR3 reads TGTGCCAGCAGGGTCCCACAGGGGCCCTATGGCTACACCTTC. The rearrangement uses TRBV28 and TRBJ1-2; TRBD1 agrees at 7 bases. The length of the CDR3 is 14 residues. The trim removed 6 bases at V and 4 bases at J, leaving 8 bases unmatched. From germline, CDR1 is MDHEN and CDR2 SYDVKM.

This clonotype was found many times. The gene calls are TRBV11-2 and TRBJ2-1, with 13 nucleotides matching TRBD2. The trim removed 6 bases at V and 4 bases at J, leaving 6 bases unmatched. The CDR3 covers 16 residues. Per the germline V gene, CDR1 is SGHAT and CDR2 is FQNNGV. CDR3 coding DNA: TGTGCCAGCAGGAGACTAGCGGGAGGAAATTACAATGAGCAGTTCTTC. It codes for CASRRLAGGNYNEQFF.

This clonotype was recorded a few times. The V and J genes are TRBV5-1 and TRBJ2-6; D unclear. Per germline, CDR1 SGHRS and CDR2 YFSETQ. The germline V and J ends were trimmed by 1 base and 0 bases, with 5 bases remaining between them. The CDR3 length is 15 residues. This CDR3 is CASSLSNSGANVLTF. CDR3 bases: TGCGCCAGCAGCTTGTCAAACTCTGGGGCCAACGTCCTGACTTTC.